The clone carrying this TCR beta chain was detected only a few times. This sample is drawn from a study of blood T cell repertoires in COVID-19. Sequencing was performed with immunoSEQ multiplex PCR; in TCRdb, only in-frame clones are kept and a portion is missing. The data show fewer than 80,000 clones, 74% seen once. Looked up from germline, CDR1 is LGHNA and CDR2 is YNFKEQ. V was cut by 1 base and J by 5 bases, with 12 bases left in between. This CDR3 comprises 14 residues. The sample was peripheral blood. This receptor was identified in an elderly woman with acute or convalescent COVID-19. The V call is TRBV4-2, the J call TRBJ2-7; D is uncertain. The CDR3 sequence: CASSQGSARDEQYF. The CDR3 coding sequence is TGTGCCAGCAGCCAAGGATCGGCTCGGGACGAGCAGTACTTC.